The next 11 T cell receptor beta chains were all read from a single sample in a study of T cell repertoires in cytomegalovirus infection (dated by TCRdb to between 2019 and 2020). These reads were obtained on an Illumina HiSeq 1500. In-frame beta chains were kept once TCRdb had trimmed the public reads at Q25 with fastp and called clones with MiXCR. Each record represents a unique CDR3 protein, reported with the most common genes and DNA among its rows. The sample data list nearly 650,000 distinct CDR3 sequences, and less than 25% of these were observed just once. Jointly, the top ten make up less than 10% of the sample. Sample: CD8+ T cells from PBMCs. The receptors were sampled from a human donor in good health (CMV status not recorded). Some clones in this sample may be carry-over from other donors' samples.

This chain's CDR3 is CASSLSGDSTDTQYF. CDR3 sequence (DNA): TGTGCCAGCAGCTTAAGTGGCGATTCCACAGATACGCAGTATTTT. The chain recombines TRBV7-2 with TRBJ2-3; no reliable D call. The germline CDR1 and CDR2 sequences are SGHTA and FQGNSA. Between the trimmed V and J ends, which lost 2 bases and 2 bases, there was a span of 11 bases. This CDR3 has 15 residues.

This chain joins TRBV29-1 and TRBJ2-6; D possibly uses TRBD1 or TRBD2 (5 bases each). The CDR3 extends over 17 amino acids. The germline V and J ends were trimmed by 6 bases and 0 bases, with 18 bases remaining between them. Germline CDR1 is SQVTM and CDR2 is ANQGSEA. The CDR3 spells CSVTDWGPPSGANVLTF. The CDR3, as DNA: TGCAGCGTCACCGATTGGGGACCGCCCTCTGGGGCCAACGTCCTGACTTTC.

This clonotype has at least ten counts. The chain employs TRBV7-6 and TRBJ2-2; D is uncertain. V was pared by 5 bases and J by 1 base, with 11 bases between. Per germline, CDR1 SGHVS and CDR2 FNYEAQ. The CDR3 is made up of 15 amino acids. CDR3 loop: CASSLPGRNTGELFF. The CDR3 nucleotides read TGTGCCAGCAGCCTCCCTGGAAGGAACACCGGGGAGCTGTTTTTT.

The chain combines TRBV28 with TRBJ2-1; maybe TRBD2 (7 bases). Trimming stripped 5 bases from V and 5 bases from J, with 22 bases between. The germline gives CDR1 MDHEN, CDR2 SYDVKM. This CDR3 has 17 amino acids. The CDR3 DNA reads TGTGCCAGCAGTACCCGGGGGGCCCCCACAGGAGACAATGAGCAGTTCTTC. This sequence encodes CASSTRGAPTGDNEQFF. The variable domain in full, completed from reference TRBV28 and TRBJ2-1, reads DVKVTQSSRYLVKRTGEKVFLECVQDMDHENMFWYRQDPGLGLRLIYFSYDVKMKEKGDIPEGYSVSREKKERFSLILESASTNQTSMYLCASSTRGAPTGDNEQFFGPGTRLTVL.

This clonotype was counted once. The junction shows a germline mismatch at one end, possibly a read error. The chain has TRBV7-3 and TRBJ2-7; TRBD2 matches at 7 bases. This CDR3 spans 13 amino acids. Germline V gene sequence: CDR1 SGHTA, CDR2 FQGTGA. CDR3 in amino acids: CVSSPPGGHEQYF. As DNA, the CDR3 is TGTGTCAGCAGCCCGCCGGGGGGTCACGAGCAGTACTTC.

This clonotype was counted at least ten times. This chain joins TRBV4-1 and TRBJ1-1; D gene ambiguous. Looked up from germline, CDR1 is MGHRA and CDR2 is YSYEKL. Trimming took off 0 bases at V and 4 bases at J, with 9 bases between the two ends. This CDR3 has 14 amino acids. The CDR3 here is CASSQEEYGTEAFF. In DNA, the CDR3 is TGCGCCAGCAGCCAAGAGGAGTACGGCACTGAAGCTTTCTTT.

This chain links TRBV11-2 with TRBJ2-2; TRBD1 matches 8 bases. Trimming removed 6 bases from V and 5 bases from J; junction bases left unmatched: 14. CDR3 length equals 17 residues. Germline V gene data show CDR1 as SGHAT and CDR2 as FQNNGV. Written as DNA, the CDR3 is TGTGCCAGCAGTCCCCACGGCGGCAGGGGGCGGACCGGGGAGCTGTTTTTT. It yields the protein CASSPHGGRGRTGELFF. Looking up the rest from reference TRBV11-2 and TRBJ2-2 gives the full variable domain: EAGVAQSPRYKIIEKRQSVAFWCNPISGHATLYWYQQILGQGPKLLIQFQNNGVVDDSQLPKDRFSAERLKGVDSTLKIQPAKLEDSAVYLCASSPHGGRGRTGELFFGEGSRLTVL.

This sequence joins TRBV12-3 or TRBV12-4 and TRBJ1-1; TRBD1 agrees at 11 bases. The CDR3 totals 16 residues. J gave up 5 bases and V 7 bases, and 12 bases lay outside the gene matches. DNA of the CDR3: TGTGCCAGCACCCTAAGTGGACAGGGGGCGAAAACTGAAGCTTTCTTT. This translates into CASTLSGQGAKTEAFF.

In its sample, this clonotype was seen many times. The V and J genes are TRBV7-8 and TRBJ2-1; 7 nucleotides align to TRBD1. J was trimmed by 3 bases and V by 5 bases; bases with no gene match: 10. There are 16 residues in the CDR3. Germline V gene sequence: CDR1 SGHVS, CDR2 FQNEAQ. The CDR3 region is CASSPTGTEYYNEQFF. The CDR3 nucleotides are TGTGCCAGCAGCCCCACCGGGACAGAGTACTACAATGAGCAGTTCTTC.

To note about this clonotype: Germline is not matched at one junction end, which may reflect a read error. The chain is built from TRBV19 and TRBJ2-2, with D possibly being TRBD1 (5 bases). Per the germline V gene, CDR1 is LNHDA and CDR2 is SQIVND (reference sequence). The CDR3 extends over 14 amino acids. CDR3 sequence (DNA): TGTGCCAGTAGTCCCTCCACAGGAACCGCGGAGCTGTTTTTT. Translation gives CASSPSTGTAELFF.

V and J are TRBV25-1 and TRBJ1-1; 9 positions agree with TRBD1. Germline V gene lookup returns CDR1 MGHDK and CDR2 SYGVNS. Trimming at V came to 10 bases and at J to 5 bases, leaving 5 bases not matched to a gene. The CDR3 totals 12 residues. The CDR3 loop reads CATGTGWTEAFF. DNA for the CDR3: TGTGCCACCGGGACAGGGTGGACTGAAGCTTTCTTT.